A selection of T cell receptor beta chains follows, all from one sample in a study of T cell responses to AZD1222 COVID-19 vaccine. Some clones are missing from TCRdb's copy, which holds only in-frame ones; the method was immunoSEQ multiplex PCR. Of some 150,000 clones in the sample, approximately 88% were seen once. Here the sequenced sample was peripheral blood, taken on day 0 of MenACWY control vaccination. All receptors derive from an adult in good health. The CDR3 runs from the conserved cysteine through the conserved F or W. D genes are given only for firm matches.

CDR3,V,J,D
CASSIGQGRGGGYTF,TRBV11-3,TRBJ1-2,TRBD1
CASSDRWGGGEAFF,TRBV2,TRBJ1-1,.
CASSPRVGGNYGYTF,TRBV5-1,TRBJ1-2,.
CASSLSLGGAGETQYF,TRBV7-2,TRBJ2-5,.
CASSPKGSYEQYF,TRBV4-1,TRBJ2-7,.
CASSPRTGAGEKLFF,TRBV7-8,TRBJ1-4,TRBD1
CARGLAGSEDEQFF,TRBV2,TRBJ2-1,TRBD2
CASSFRRDNEQFF,TRBV7-2,TRBJ2-1,.
CASSQGDRVQETQYF,TRBV4-3,TRBJ2-5,.
CASQRGSTGAFF,TRBV28,TRBJ1-1,.
CAGAGGGNTEAFF,TRBV2,TRBJ1-1,.
CASSPLRNTGELFF,TRBV11-2,TRBJ2-2,.
CASRRGGSYSNQPQHF,TRBV19,TRBJ1-5,.
CASRPDRGRTEAFF,TRBV2,TRBJ1-1,TRBD1
CASSLRSEQFF,TRBV12-3/TRBV12-4,TRBJ2-1,.
CASSFQGYGYTF,TRBV12-3/TRBV12-4,TRBJ1-2,.
CASSLAGRVNYGYTF,TRBV5-4,TRBJ1-2,.
CASRPGGSSYEQYF,TRBV6-5,TRBJ2-7,.
CASSYRDPYGYTF,TRBV7-2,TRBJ1-2,.
CASSKRLAGGGTGELFF,TRBV19,TRBJ2-2,TRBD2
CATSDPGTSNSDTQYF,TRBV24-1,TRBJ2-3,TRBD2
CASSRAVPGAGFNEQFF,TRBV4-1,TRBJ2-1,.
CASSLYPLDTQYF,TRBV11-3,TRBJ2-3,.
CASSVAGAIRTDTQYF,TRBV6-1,TRBJ2-3,TRBD2
CASSYVSGGLGIYEQYF,TRBV6-2/TRBV6-3,TRBJ2-7,.
CASSLAGGYDEKLFF,TRBV7-9,TRBJ1-4,.
CASSLIGTGGHEQYF,TRBV7-3,TRBJ2-7,TRBD1
CASSLRPLSYEQYF,TRBV6-5,TRBJ2-7,.
CASQNLDKEQFF,TRBV12-3/TRBV12-4,TRBJ2-1,.
CASKWRGGEQYF,TRBV27,TRBJ2-7,TRBD2
CASSYSGASDEQYF,TRBV7-9,TRBJ2-7,.
CASRVQGLNTGELFF,TRBV28,TRBJ2-2,.
CASSEEGEQYF,TRBV2,TRBJ2-7,.
CASSTLAARGGTQYF,TRBV27,TRBJ2-5,.
CASTNDRVWGNTIYF,TRBV6-5,TRBJ1-3,TRBD1
CASSQHRRDSPLHF,TRBV3-1/TRBV3-2,TRBJ1-6,.
CASSYGQISGANVLTF,TRBV6-5,TRBJ2-6,.
CATSRAPGGMNTGELFF,TRBV15,TRBJ2-2,.
CASSLEGLGYTF,TRBV28,TRBJ1-2,.
CASSRERDYEQYF,TRBV27,TRBJ2-7,TRBD2
CASSLRAGGGSTDTQYF,TRBV7-2,TRBJ2-3,TRBD2
CASSGTDSSYEQYF,TRBV5-1,TRBJ2-7,.
CSVETLAGSSYNEQFF,TRBV29-1,TRBJ2-1,TRBD2
CASSGDRGTKNTEAFF,TRBV2,TRBJ1-1,TRBD1
CASSYSRQVTSYEQYF,TRBV6-5,TRBJ2-7,.
CASSIRGNGNTIYF,TRBV19,TRBJ1-3,.
CASRGTASRPNTF,TRBV19,TRBJ1-2,TRBD1
CASSLEAGEGKLFF,TRBV7-9,TRBJ1-4,.
CASNEGTGELFF,TRBV5-1,TRBJ2-2,.
CASSPRGYIQYF,TRBV14,TRBJ2-4,.
CALSGQGWGEQYF,TRBV30,TRBJ2-7,TRBD1
CASSTSNYGYTF,TRBV18,TRBJ1-2,.
CASSSFPSGGSGANVLTF,TRBV5-1,TRBJ2-6,TRBD2
CAISDNVGGNTEAFF,TRBV10-3,TRBJ1-1,.